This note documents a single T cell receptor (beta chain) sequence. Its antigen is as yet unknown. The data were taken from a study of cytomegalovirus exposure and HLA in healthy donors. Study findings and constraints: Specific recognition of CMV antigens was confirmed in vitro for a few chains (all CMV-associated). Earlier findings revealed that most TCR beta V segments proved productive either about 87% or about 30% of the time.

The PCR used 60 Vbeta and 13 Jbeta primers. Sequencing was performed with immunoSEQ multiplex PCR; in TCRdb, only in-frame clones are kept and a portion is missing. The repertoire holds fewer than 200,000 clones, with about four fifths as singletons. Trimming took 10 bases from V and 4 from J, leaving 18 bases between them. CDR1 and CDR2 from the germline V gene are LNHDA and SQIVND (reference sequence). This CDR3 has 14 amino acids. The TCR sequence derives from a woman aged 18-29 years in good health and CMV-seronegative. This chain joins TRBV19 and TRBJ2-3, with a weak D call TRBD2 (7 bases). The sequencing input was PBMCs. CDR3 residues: CATSGAPGADTQYF. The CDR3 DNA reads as TGTGCCACAAGCGGGGCTCCAGGGGCAGATACGCAGTATTTT.